This TCR beta chain was captured by sequencing in a study of radiotherapy plus CTLA-4 blockade in lung cancer. The overall study: Objective responses arose in 15% to 20% of patients, and 25% to 35% experienced disease control.

This CDR3 has 15 amino acids. In germline, CDR1 is SNHLY, CDR2 FYNNEI. V was clipped by 7 bases and J by 7 bases, with 17 bases between them. General study findings and limits: Clones derived from tumor TCRs expanded in blood after radiotherapy plus ipilimumab. Early blood T cell clone dynamics reportedly forecast response best, with interferon-beta.

A remark on this clone: No antigen is known for it.

Focal radiation with ipilimumab CTLA-4 blockade was given to patients with chemo-refractory metastatic non-small-cell lung cancer. TCRdb's copy holds only in-frame clones and misses some; the assay was immunoSEQ multiplex PCR. The sample shows more than 55,000 clones, approximately 80% of them seen only once. Sequenced material: peripheral blood, taken from a patient treated with radiotherapy plus ipilimumab. This TCR was sampled from a human donor with non-small cell lung cancer who had a complete response to radiotherapy plus ipilimumab. The chain links TRBV2 to TRBJ1-6; D may be TRBD1 (6 bases). The CDR3 DNA sequence: TGTGCCAGCATTAACCGGGACACGCAAAATTCACCCCTCCACTTT. Translating gives CASINRDTQNSPLHF. Filled out from reference TRBV2 and TRBJ1-6, the complete variable domain reads EPEVTQTPSHQVTQMGQEVILRCVPISNHLYFYWYRQILGQKVEFLVSFYNNEISEKSEIFDDQFSVERPDGSNFTLKIRSTKLEDSAMYFCASINRDTQNSPLHFGNGTRLTVT.